These 30 T cell receptor beta chains came from one sample sequenced in a study of response to subunit inactivated influenza vaccine. Each CDR3 protein gets one entry after TCRdb re-called the RT-PCR reads with MiXCR. The sample includes around 480,000 distinct CDR3 sequences, more than 15% of them seen just once. The sequencing here drew on CD4+ T cells sorted from PBMCs, taken about 24 months after vaccination. All receptors derive from a man aged 45 to 70 who received an inactivated influenza vaccine.

This clonotype was detected a few times. CDR3 coding DNA: TGTGCCATCAGTGAGGGGGCTAGCGGGGGGTACGAGCAGTACTTC. This gives the protein CAISEGASGGYEQYF. The chain has TRBV10-3 and TRBJ2-7; 11 nucleotides line up with TRBD2. Germline values: CDR1 ENHRY, CDR2 SYGVKD. This CDR3 has 15 residues. After removal of 2 bases from V and 4 bases from J, the junction contained 4 bases not matched to a gene.

This clonotype has only a few counts. The J gene is TRBJ2-3, the V gene TRBV20-1; the D call may be TRBD1 or TRBD2 (6 bases each). The V gene's germline CDR1 is DFQATT and CDR2 SNEGSKA (reference sequence). This CDR3 is 15 amino acids long. V gave up 2 bases and J gave up 8 bases, with 20 bases separating them. CDR3 sequence: CSARPQGGLLTTQYF. The CDR3 nucleotides read TGCAGTGCTAGACCACAAGGGGGACTCCTTACTACGCAGTATTTT.

This clonotype was counted between two and nine times. The chain links TRBV11-2 to TRBJ2-3, with TRBD2 matching over 10 bases. V shed 4 bases and J 0 bases; nucleotides not matched to a gene: 4. This CDR3 comprises 16 residues. Germline CDR1 reads SGHAT; CDR2 reads FQNNGV. For the CDR3, the DNA is TGTGCCAGCAGCTCATCTAGCGGGGGTAGCACAGATACGCAGTATTTT. Amino acids: CASSSSSGGSTDTQYF.

This clonotype was observed a handful of times. DNA of the CDR3: TGTGCCAGCAGCTTAGAGGGACGGACGGGACAAGAGACCCAGTACTTC. Its translation is CASSLEGRTGQETQYF. The V call is TRBV7-2, the J call TRBJ2-5; D could derive from TRBD1 or TRBD2 (5 bases each). V lost 1 base to trimming and J lost 2 bases, with 14 bases between them. This CDR3 is built from 16 residues. Germline V gives CDR1 SGHTA, CDR2 FQGNSA.

The sample holds a few counts of this clonotype. The V call is TRBV4-3, the J call TRBJ2-3, with no clear D. Germline V lookup: CDR1 LGHNA, CDR2 YSLEER. The CDR3 contains 15 residues. Trimming removed 0 bases at V and 2 bases at J, with 9 bases between. CDR3 residues: CASSQDEFPTDTQYF. CDR3 coding DNA: TGCGCCAGCAGCCAAGATGAATTTCCCACAGATACGCAGTATTTT.

DNA of the CDR3: TGCAGCTCGCGACGGGACACCGACTATGGCTACACCTTC. It yields the protein CSSRRDTDYGYTF. V usage is TRBV29-1 and J usage is TRBJ1-2; a possible D gene is TRBD1 (6 bases). Trimming pared 8 bases from V and 3 bases from J, leaving 16 bases between. This CDR3 contains 13 residues. Germline CDR1 SQVTM, CDR2 ANQGSEA.

This clonotype was picked up a small number of times. V and J are TRBV4-2 and TRBJ2-1; 8 nucleotides align to TRBD1. Germline V CDR1 and CDR2: LGHNA, YNFKEQ. CDR3 size: 17 residues. Trimming cost V 0 bases and J 5 bases; bases outside gene matches: 9. Here the CDR3 DNA reads TGTGCCAGCAGCCAAGAGAATCAGGGGGCAAGGGACAATGAGCAGTTCTTC. This sequence encodes CASSQENQGARDNEQFF.

The chain recombines TRBV4-1 with TRBJ2-5, with TRBD1 matching 7 bases. The CDR3 is 15 residues long. J lost 2 bases, V lost 1 base, and 4 bases had no gene match. Germline values: CDR1 MGHRA, CDR2 YSYEKL. The CDR3 loop reads CASSQVLRGQETQYF. CDR3 in DNA: TGCGCCAGCAGCCAAGTCCTCAGGGGGCAAGAGACCCAGTACTTC.

This clonotype was counted only a few times. The chain recombines TRBV4-2 with TRBJ2-1, with D perhaps TRBD1 (7 bases). Germline V gene data show CDR1 as LGHNA and CDR2 as YNFKEQ. The CDR3 sequence is 17 residues long. The V end was cut by 1 base, the J end by 5 bases, with 18 bases between. CDR3 in amino acids: CASSQADGAGGHNEQFF. The CDR3 nucleotides are TGTGCCAGCAGCCAAGCAGACGGGGCAGGGGGGCACAATGAGCAGTTCTTC.

This sequence joins TRBV14 and TRBJ2-3; D remains unclear. Germline V CDR1 and CDR2: SGHDN, FVKESK. V lost 0 bases and J lost 2, with 12 bases in between. The CDR3 covers 16 residues. The DNA of the CDR3 is TGTGCCAGCAGCCAAGATATTTGGGCCTTCACAGATACGCAGTATTTT. Its translation is CASSQDIWAFTDTQYF.

This clonotype has more than one count but fewer than ten. The CDR3 DNA follows: TGTGCCAGCAGCTCCAACCAACAGCGGGCAGATACGCAGTATTTT. Translating gives CASSSNQQRADTQYF. The chain recombines TRBV5-4 with TRBJ2-3, with a tentative D call TRBD2 (6 bases). V was cut by 3 bases and J by 4 bases, with 15 bases left in between. This CDR3 region has 15 residues. Per the germline V gene, CDR1 is SGHNT and CDR2 is YYREEE (reference sequence).

The CDR3 coding sequence is TGCAGCGTTTTGACAGTGGGTGGCAGAACTGAAGCTTTCTTT. It yields the protein CSVLTVGGRTEAFF. This sequence joins TRBV29-1 and TRBJ1-1; a possible D gene is TRBD1 (5 bases). This CDR3 is 14 amino acids long. Per germline, CDR1 SQVTM and CDR2 ANQGSEA. V gave up 5 bases and J gave up 5 bases, with 18 bases separating them.

This clonotype appeared many times. The rearrangement joins TRBV5-1 to TRBJ2-7; D unresolved. V dropped 0 bases and J dropped 2 bases, with 6 bases sitting between them. Germline V CDR1 and CDR2: SGHRS, YFSETQ. CDR3 length: 13 amino acids. CDR3 residues: CASSLEAAYEQYF. CDR3 DNA: TGCGCCAGCAGCTTGGAGGCAGCCTACGAGCAGTACTTC.

This chain links TRBV7-9 with TRBJ2-7; TRBD1 agrees at 10 bases. This CDR3 region has 14 residues. V was clipped by 7 bases and J by 4 bases; unmatched bases: 7. From germline, CDR1 is SEHNR and CDR2 FQNEAQ (reference sequence). The CDR3 nucleotides read TGTGCCAGCAACCCCGGGACAGGGGTTTACGAGCAGTACTTC. Its protein is CASNPGTGVYEQYF.

V and J are TRBV19 and TRBJ1-5; 8 nucleotides match TRBD1. Germline V gene lookup returns CDR1 LNHDA and CDR2 SQIVND (reference sequence). V shed 6 bases, J shed 7 bases, and the junction held 11 bases outside the gene matches. The CDR3 is 15 amino acids. DNA of the CDR3: TGTGCCAGTAGCCCCCAATCAGGGGGCAGACAGCCCCAGCATTTT. Its translation is CASSPQSGGRQPQHF.

This clonotype was picked up a small number of times. Here the CDR3 reads CASSPSGLGTDTQYF. The DNA for the CDR3 is TGTGCCAGCAGTCCGTCGGGGCTAGGCACAGATACGCAGTATTTT. The chain links TRBV28 to TRBJ2-3, with D possibly called TRBD1 or TRBD2 (5 bases each). The V gene lost 5 bases and the J gene lost 1 base, with 13 bases spanning the gap. This CDR3 region has 15 residues. Germline V gene lookup returns CDR1 MDHEN and CDR2 SYDVKM.

This chain links TRBV10-3 with TRBJ2-7, with 7 bases aligning to TRBD1. V was pared by 4 bases and J by 4 bases, with 4 bases of the junction left unmatched. This CDR3 contains 13 residues. Germline V lookup: CDR1 ENHRY, CDR2 SYGVKD. Written as DNA, the CDR3 is TGTGCCATCAGTGGACAGGGTGCTTACGAGCAGTACTTC. Protein product: CAISGQGAYEQYF.

The chain uses TRBV19 and TRBJ2-7, with a tentative D call TRBD1 (6 bases). The CDR3 extends over 14 amino acids. Germline CDR1 is LNHDA and CDR2 is SQIVND (reference sequence). The V gene lost 6 bases and the J gene lost 2 bases, with 14 bases spanning the gap. The CDR3 DNA reads TGTGCCAGTAGCGACAGGCTGGCCGCCTACGAGCAGTACTTC. This encodes CASSDRLAAYEQYF.

The chain carries TRBV5-1 and TRBJ1-6; D not certain. Looked up from germline, CDR1 is SGHRS and CDR2 is YFSETQ. Trimming cost V 1 base and J 6 bases, with 11 bases left between them. This CDR3 is built from 15 residues. The CDR3 spells CASSLSTGGNSPLHF. The DNA of the CDR3 is TGCGCCAGCAGCTTGAGTACGGGCGGTAATTCACCCCTCCACTTT.

V and J are TRBV20-1 and TRBJ2-3; the D is unclear. The CDR3 loop spans 14 amino acids. V was cut by 1 base and J by 4 bases, with 12 bases left in between. CDR1 and CDR2 from the germline V gene are DFQATT and SNEGSKA (reference sequence). CDR3 sequence reads: CSARAPVGADTQYF. For the CDR3, the DNA is TGCAGTGCTAGAGCCCCGGTTGGGGCAGATACGCAGTATTTT.

This rearrangement joins TRBV2 to TRBJ1-1, with TRBD1 identical over 8 bases. With V trimmed by 4 bases and J by 1 base, 5 bases remained unmatched. From germline, CDR1 is SNHLY and CDR2 FYNNEI. This CDR3 has 15 amino acids. CDR3 in amino acids: CASSVQGAENTEAFF. As DNA, the CDR3 is TGTGCCAGCAGTGTGCAGGGGGCGGAGAACACTGAAGCTTTCTTT.

This clonotype was found a few times. The CDR3 region has the DNA TGTGCCAGCAGCCTCGACAGGATCAATGAGCAGTTCTTC. It is translated as CASSLDRINEQFF. The chain has TRBV6-6 and TRBJ2-1, with a possible D match to TRBD1 (6 bases). Germline-derived CDR1 and CDR2 are MNHNY and SVGAGI (reference sequence). CDR3 size: 13 residues. V dropped 6 bases and J dropped 6 bases, with 12 bases sitting between them.

In this sample, this clonotype turned up a few times. The chain uses TRBV7-2 and TRBJ2-2; TRBD2 might be the D (6 bases). V dropped 2 bases and J dropped 3 bases, with 10 bases sitting between them. Germline loops: CDR1 SGHTA, CDR2 FQGNSA. The CDR3 is 15 residues long. The CDR3 DNA sequence: TGTGCCAGCAGCTTATTTGCGGGGTACACCGGGGAGCTGTTTTTT. Its translation is CASSLFAGYTGELFF.

This chain connects TRBV18 to TRBJ1-5, with a tentative D call TRBD1 (5 bases). There are 15 residues in the CDR3. The germline V and J ends were trimmed by 4 bases and 6 bases, with 16 bases remaining between them. Germline V lookup: CDR1 KGHSH, CDR2 LQKENI. The CDR3 loop reads CASSRGTLGSQPQHF. In DNA form, the CDR3 reads TGTGCCAGCTCACGTGGGACCCTCGGAAGTCAGCCCCAGCATTTT.

This sequence joins TRBV20-1 and TRBJ2-1; 12 bases align to TRBD2. The CDR3 spans 14 residues. Germline values: CDR1 DFQATT, CDR2 SNEGSKA (reference sequence). The junction had 4 bases not matched to a gene; V was cut back by 6 bases and J by 4 bases. Written as DNA, the CDR3 is TGCAGTGCAGTACTAGCGGGAGGTTACAATGAGCAGTTCTTC. This encodes CSAVLAGGYNEQFF.

This clonotype was seen only a few times. The V gene is TRBV3-1, the J gene TRBJ2-7; no firm D call. This CDR3 contains 15 residues. V shed 1 base and J shed 0 bases, with 10 bases lying between them. CDR1 and CDR2 (germline): LGHDT, YNNKEL (reference sequence). The chain's CDR3 is CASSQVGSSSYEQYF. Written as DNA, the CDR3 is TGTGCCAGCAGCCAAGTCGGCTCCAGCTCCTACGAGCAGTACTTC.

This clonotype was seen a handful of times. The chain joins TRBV12-3 or TRBV12-4 to TRBJ1-2; 9 positions match TRBD1. J was trimmed by 7 bases and V by 4 bases; bases with no gene match: 10. CDR3 length: 15 amino acids. CDR3 region: CASSSMRGQGGGYTF. As DNA, the CDR3 is TGTGCCAGCAGTTCCATGCGGGGACAGGGTGGTGGCTACACCTTC.

This clonotype was picked up a small number of times. The chain is built from TRBV20-1 and TRBJ2-1, with 11 bases fitting TRBD2. The CDR3 is made up of 15 amino acids. Germline V gives CDR1 DFQATT, CDR2 SNEGSKA (reference sequence). Trimming took 3 bases from V and 0 from J; bases not matched to a gene: 1. Here the CDR3 reads CSASTSGSSYNEQFF. The CDR3 bases are TGCAGTGCTAGCACTAGCGGGAGCTCCTACAATGAGCAGTTCTTC.

J is TRBJ2-4 and V is TRBV6-2 or TRBV6-3, with D uncertain. Germline-derived CDR1 and CDR2 are MNHEY and SVGEGT. This CDR3 contains 14 residues. V gave up 7 bases and J gave up 1 base, with 11 bases separating them. This CDR3 reads CASNEGAAKNIQYF. Written as DNA, the CDR3 is TGTGCCAGCAATGAAGGAGCGGCCAAAAACATTCAGTACTTC.

The chain carries TRBV28 and TRBJ2-5; no reliable D call. V was pared by 3 bases and J by 1 base, with 9 bases between. The CDR3 covers 14 residues. CDR1 is MDHEN and CDR2 is SYDVKM in the germline V gene. CDR3 residues: CASSLGRRQETQYF. CDR3 coding DNA: TGTGCCAGCAGTTTGGGCAGGCGCCAAGAGACCCAGTACTTC.